The 11 T cell receptor beta chains presented below share a single source sample, sequenced in a study of T cell repertoires and HLA-DP antigens. Libraries were prepared by immunoSEQ multiplex PCR; TCRdb keeps only in-frame clonotypes and omits some of them. The table lists fewer than 95,000 clones, 86% of them singletons. No antigen has been identified for these receptors. Sequenced: CD4+ T cells from PBMCs. Every receptor here comes from a man aged 50 to 60 in good health and CMV-seronegative.

There are a few counts of this clone. V gene TRBV28 combines with J gene TRBJ2-7; D may be TRBD2 (6 bases). The V and J ends lost 4 bases and 0 bases respectively, with 19 bases between them. Germline V gene data show CDR1 as MDHEN and CDR2 as SYDVKM. The CDR3 has 17 residues. The DNA of the CDR3 is TGTGCCAGCAGTTCCCGGGGAGGCAGGACGAGCTCCTACGAGCAGTACTTC. It translates to CASSSRGGRTSSYEQYF.

V gene TRBV7-9 combines with J gene TRBJ2-1, with TRBD2 matching over 11 bases. V was clipped by 0 bases and J by 7 bases; unmatched bases: 5. Germline values: CDR1 SEHNR, CDR2 FQNEAQ (reference sequence). The CDR3 totals 16 residues. The CDR3 loop is CASSLAFSGGGNEQFF. DNA of the CDR3: TGTGCCAGCAGCTTAGCGTTTAGCGGGGGGGGAAATGAGCAGTTCTTC.

The chain has TRBV5-1 and TRBJ2-7; D might be TRBD1 or TRBD2, each matching 5 bases. From germline, CDR1 is SGHRS and CDR2 YFSETQ. Trimming pared 4 bases from V and 3 bases from J, leaving 11 bases between. The length of the CDR3 is 13 residues. The DNA of the CDR3 is TGCGCCAGCAGCCCGGGACCGGACTACGAGCAGTACTTC. Its translation: CASSPGPDYEQYF.

The J gene is TRBJ1-5, the V gene TRBV7-2; D unresolved. This CDR3 contains 12 residues. Trimming shortened V by 5 bases and J by 11 bases, and 13 bases separated the two germline ends. From germline, CDR1 is SGHTA and CDR2 FQGNSA. CDR3 loop: CASSLTNSAQHF. The CDR3 nucleotides are TGTGCCAGCAGCCTCACGAACAGCGCCCAGCATTTT. Drawing the rest from reference TRBV7-2 and TRBJ1-5, the complete variable domain is GAGVSQSPSNKVTEKGKDVELRCDPISGHTALYWYRQSLGQGLEFLIYFQGNSAPDKSGLPSDRFSAERTGGSVSTLTIQRTQQEDSAVYLCASSLTNSAQHFGDGTRLSIL.

The chain couples TRBV5-6 to TRBJ1-2, with a weak D call TRBD1 (6 bases). CDR3 size: 15 residues. CDR1 SGHDT and CDR2 YYEEEE come from the germline V gene. The V end lost 4 bases, the J end lost 3 bases, and 16 bases lay between the germline ends. The CDR3 sequence is CASSLLGAMDYGYTF. The CDR3 DNA sequence: TGTGCCAGCAGCCTACTGGGGGCGATGGACTATGGCTACACCTTC. Looking up the rest from reference TRBV5-6 and TRBJ1-2 gives the full variable domain: DAGVTQSPTHLIKTRGQQVTLRCSPKSGHDTVSWYQQALGQGPQFIFQYYEEEERQRGNFPDRFSGHQFPNYSSELNVNALLLGDSALYLCASSLLGAMDYGYTFGSGTRLTVV.

This chain uses TRBV6-1 with TRBJ2-7; possible D gene TRBD1, 6 bases. CDR1 is MNHNS, CDR2 SASEGT, per germline. The CDR3 spans 13 residues. Trimming pared 6 bases from V and 2 bases from J, leaving 11 bases between. The CDR3 loop is CASSRDTAYEQYF. The CDR3 bases are TGTGCCAGCAGCCGGGACACCGCCTACGAGCAGTACTTC.

The chain is built from TRBV27 and TRBJ2-2; D not resolved. The CDR3 extends over 16 amino acids. Per the germline V gene, CDR1 is MNHEY and CDR2 is SMNVEV (reference sequence). Trimming shortened V by 8 bases and J by 2 bases, and 18 bases separated the two germline ends. CDR3 loop: CASSATYFVNTGELFF. The CDR3, as DNA: TGTGCCAGCTCGGCGACCTATTTTGTAAACACCGGGGAGCTGTTTTTT.

The gene calls are TRBV25-1 and TRBJ2-2; 7 bases match TRBD1. V lost 6 bases to trimming and J lost 7 bases; unmatched junction nucleotides: 5. The CDR3 sequence is 13 residues long. From germline, CDR1 is MGHDK and CDR2 SYGVNS. The chain's CDR3 is CASRDRRVGELFF. The CDR3 DNA follows: TGTGCCAGCAGGGACAGGCGGGTCGGGGAGCTGTTTTTT.

This chain uses TRBV10-1 with TRBJ2-1; D may be TRBD1 or TRBD2 (5 bases each). The germline CDR1 and CDR2 sequences are WNHNN and SYGVQD (reference sequence). The CDR3 is 15 residues long. V was shortened by 6 bases and J by 2 bases, with 14 bases between the two germline ends. The CDR3 nucleotides are TGCGCCAGCAGCCCCTTTTTGGGGGCCTACAATGAGCAGTTCTTC. Translating it yields CASSPFLGAYNEQFF.

The chain couples TRBV6-4 to TRBJ2-1; D remains unclear. Germline CDR1 and CDR2: MRHNA and SNTAGT. This CDR3 contains 14 residues. The V end was cut by 8 bases, the J end by 5 bases, with 16 bases between. The CDR3 region has the DNA TGTGCCAGCCGTCTGAGCGCGGCCAACAATGAGCAGTTCTTC. Protein sequence: CASRLSAANNEQFF.

Only a few counts were recorded for this clone. The chain employs TRBV7-9 and TRBJ2-2, with a tentative D call TRBD2 (6 bases). Per the germline V gene, CDR1 is SEHNR and CDR2 is FQNEAQ (reference sequence). V was shortened by 2 bases and J by 3 bases, with 13 bases between the two germline ends. The CDR3 runs 16 residues. The CDR3 sequence is CASSLMGGIDTGELFF. CDR3 DNA: TGTGCCAGCAGCTTAATGGGCGGGATTGACACCGGGGAGCTGTTTTTT.